This entry describes one T cell receptor (beta chain). Original methodology: How many nucleated cells were present was estimated from reference gene primer amplification. Method: immunoSEQ multiplex PCR; TCRdb's copy keeps in-frame clones and lacks some. The V and J calls and the clone size are those of that table, but D and trimming were determined from the DNA. This table holds under 250,000 clones, about nine tenths found once. Trimming left V 2 bases short and J 0 bases short, with 3 bases between. The CDR3 sequence is 12 residues long. The germline V gene has CDR1 GTSNPN and CDR2 SVGIG (reference sequence). The sample comes from a study of blood T cell repertoires in COVID-19. Across the whole study: Sample material is recorded as cDNA or gDNA derived from T cells, B-cell-depleted T cells, or PBMCs.

This receptor was obtained from a woman in her thirties or forties with acute or convalescent COVID-19. Input material: peripheral blood. This chain links TRBV30 with TRBJ2-3; D is unclear. The CDR3 is CAWSPSTDTQYF. The DNA of the CDR3 is TGTGCCTGGAGTCCTAGCACAGATACGCAGTATTTT.